A selection of T cell receptor beta chains follows, all from one sample in a study of blood T cell repertoires in COVID-19. Libraries were prepared by immunoSEQ multiplex PCR; TCRdb keeps only in-frame clonotypes and omits some of them. Altogether some 370,000 clones are present, 87% being singletons, with the ten largest covering roughly 10%. The specimen sequenced was peripheral blood. The receptors here all came from a woman in her twenties or thirties with COVID-19, enrolled during active disease. Each CDR3 is given with its conserved first and last residue. A D gene is named only where the DNA matches it firmly. Clone size is not always given. Where it is, it says once, few, many or a class for expanded clones.

clone_size j_call cdr3_length d_call v_call cdr3_aa cdr3_nt
. TRBJ1-3 15 . TRBV5-1 CASSLGQQGSDTIYF TGCGCCAGCAGCTTGGGGCAGCAGGGATCAGACACCATATATTTT
. TRBJ2-3 14 . TRBV2 CASSGGLHTDTQYF TGTGCCAGCAGTGGGGGACTTCACACAGATACGCAGTATTTT
. TRBJ2-3 15 . TRBV3-1/TRBV3-2 CASSQEGLGTDTQYF TGTGCCAGCAGCCAAGAAGGCCTAGGCACAGATACGCAGTATTTT
once TRBJ2-7 14 TRBD2 TRBV10-3 CAISLAGGPYEQYF TGTGCCATCAGTCTAGCGGGAGGGCCGTACGAGCAGTACTTC
. TRBJ1-1 15 . TRBV6-5 CASSYARDSNTEAFF TGTGCCAGCAGTTACGCCCGGGACTCCAACACTGAAGCTTTCTTT
. TRBJ2-5 13 . TRBV10-3 CAISDRGQETQYF TGTGCCATCAGTGATAGGGGGCAAGAGACCCAGTACTTC
. TRBJ2-7 11 . TRBV28 CASSSTGEQYF TGTGCCAGCAGTTCGACGGGGGAGCAGTACTTC
few TRBJ2-3 16 . TRBV4-1 CASSQGGGTTPSGQDF TGCGCCAGCAGCCAAGGGGGAGGGACAACCCCCTCGGGGCAAGATTTT
once TRBJ2-5 14 . TRBV28 CASSSTGKRETQYF TGTGCCAGCAGCTCGACAGGCAAGAGAGAGACCCAGTACTTC
. TRBJ1-6 15 TRBD1 TRBV2 CASSTRGQGITPLHF TGTGCCAGCAGTACTAGGGGACAGGGAATTACACCCCTCCACTTT
few TRBJ2-3 14 . TRBV6-1 CASSEQFTTDTQYF TGTGCCAGCAGTGAACAGTTCACCACAGATACGCAGTATTTT
. TRBJ2-5 14 . TRBV6-4 CAPRPVGAQETQYF TGTGCCCCCCGACCCGTGGGGGCTCAAGAGACCCAGTACTTC
. TRBJ2-1 13 . TRBV14 CASSLALEAEQFF TGTGCCAGCAGCCTTGCTCTAGAGGCTGAGCAGTTCTTC
. TRBJ2-3 15 TRBD1 TRBV4-1 CASSQWDRSTDTQYF TGCGCCAGCAGCCAGTGGGACAGAAGCACAGATACGCAGTATTTT
. TRBJ1-1 14 . TRBV6-6 CASRRDSMNTEAFF TGTGCCAGCAGAAGGGACTCCATGAACACTGAAGCTTTCTTT
once TRBJ1-2 11 . TRBV20-1 CSARDADGYTF TGCAGTGCTAGAGATGCGGATGGCTACACCTTC
. TRBJ1-3 13 . TRBV19 CASNRGSGNTIYF TGTGCCAGCAACCGGGGCTCTGGAAACACCATATATTTT
few TRBJ2-7 13 TRBD1 TRBV18 CASSPDRGGEQYF TGTGCCAGCTCACCCGACAGGGGAGGAGAGCAGTACTTC
. TRBJ2-1 22 TRBD2 TRBV10-2 CASSEGPRTSGRWASSYNEQFF TGCGCCAGCAGTGAGGGCCCTAGGACTAGCGGTCGGTGGGCGAGCTCCTACAATGAGCAGTTCTTC
. TRBJ2-1 13 TRBD2 TRBV4-3 CASSQLSGNEQFF TGCGCCAGCAGCCAGCTTAGCGGGAATGAGCAGTTCTTC
. TRBJ2-1 15 TRBD1 TRBV3-1/TRBV3-2 CASSQGQGAGNEQFF TGTGCCAGCAGCCAAGGACAGGGGGCGGGCAATGAGCAGTTCTTC
. TRBJ2-1 14 TRBD1 TRBV27 CASSTGQGYNEQFF TGTGCCAGCAGCACGGGACAGGGCTACAATGAGCAGTTCTTC
. TRBJ2-7 15 . TRBV29-1 CSVQEQGTISYEQYF TGCAGCGTACAAGAACAGGGAACCATCTCGTACGAGCAGTACTTC
. TRBJ2-1 15 TRBD2 TRBV6-2/TRBV6-3 CASSYRLAGANEQFF TGTGCCAGCAGTTACAGGTTAGCGGGAGCCAATGAGCAGTTCTTC
. TRBJ2-7 12 . TRBV3-1/TRBV3-2 CASSQSSYEQYF TGTGCCAGCAGCCAATCATCCTACGAGCAGTACTTC
. TRBJ2-2 14 . TRBV7-2 CASSSDTNTGELFF TGTGCCAGCAGCTCGGACACGAACACCGGGGAGCTGTTTTTT
. TRBJ2-1 16 TRBD2 TRBV7-2 CASSLPSGRARNEQFF TGTGCCAGCAGCCTCCCTAGCGGGAGGGCCAGAAATGAGCAGTTCTTC
few TRBJ1-5 14 . TRBV6-5 CASRVTGNNQPQHF TGTGCCAGCAGGGTCACAGGGAACAATCAGCCCCAGCATTTT
once TRBJ2-7 16 . TRBV3-1/TRBV3-2 CASSQGHRAGGYEQYF TGTGCCAGCAGCCAAGGACACCGGGCCGGCGGGTACGAGCAGTACTTC
. TRBJ2-3 15 TRBD2 TRBV3-1/TRBV3-2 CASRLAGVVPDTQYF TGTGCCAGCAGGTTAGCGGGAGTAGTCCCAGATACGCAGTATTTT
. TRBJ1-4 12 . TRBV3-1/TRBV3-2 CASSQRVEKLFF TGTGCCAGCTCCCAGCGCGTGGAAAAACTGTTTTTT
. TRBJ2-7 12 . TRBV27 CASSLIGDEQYF TGTGCCAGCAGTTTAATCGGGGACGAGCAGTACTTC